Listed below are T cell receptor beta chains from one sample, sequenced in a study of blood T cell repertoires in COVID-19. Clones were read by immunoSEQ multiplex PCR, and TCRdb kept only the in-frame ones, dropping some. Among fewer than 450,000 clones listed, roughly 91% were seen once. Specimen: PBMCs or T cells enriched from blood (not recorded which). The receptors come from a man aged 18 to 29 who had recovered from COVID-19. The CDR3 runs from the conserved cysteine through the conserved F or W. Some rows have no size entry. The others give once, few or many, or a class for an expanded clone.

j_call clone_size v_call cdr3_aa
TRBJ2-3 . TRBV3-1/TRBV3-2 CASTGGSTDTQYF
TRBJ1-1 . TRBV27 CASSLSPYGQGKNTEAFF
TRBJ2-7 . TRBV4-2 CASSQDNHPGGSYEQYF
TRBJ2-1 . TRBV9 CASSVAGVSSYNEQFF
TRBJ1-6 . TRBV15 CATSPNTASPLHF
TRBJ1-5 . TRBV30 CAWGTGANQPQHF
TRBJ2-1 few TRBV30 CAWGASASYNEQFF
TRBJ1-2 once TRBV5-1 CASSPGPTRDEGYTF
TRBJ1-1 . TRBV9 CASSLSTGGSTEAFF
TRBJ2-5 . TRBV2 CASSEMGLEGAQYF
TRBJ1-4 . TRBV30 CAWSVGTVTNEKLFF
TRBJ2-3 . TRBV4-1 CASSPLLGTDTQYF
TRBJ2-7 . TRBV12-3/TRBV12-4 CASSWGGSYEQYF
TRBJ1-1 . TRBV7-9 CASSLGRTETLNTEAFF
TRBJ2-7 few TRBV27 CASSSPYEQYF
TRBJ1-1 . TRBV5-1 CASSLETGDEAFF
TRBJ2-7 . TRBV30 CAWSASRTILYEQYF
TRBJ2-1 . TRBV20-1 CSAAGLHEQFF
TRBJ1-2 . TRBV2 CASSPGWSNYGYTF
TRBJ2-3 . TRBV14 CASSPRTGGRTDTQYF
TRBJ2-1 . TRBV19 CASSITGGVYNEQFF